This T cell receptor beta chain was found in a study of T cell responses to AZD1222 COVID-19 vaccine. Study-wide results and caveats: The donor group comprised mostly white British people and more females; the analysis possibly underestimated clonal diversity.

As concerns this clone: Antigen specificity is unknown.

Repertoires were generated with immunoSEQ multiplex PCR, while TCRdb's copy carries only in-frame clones and drops some. Of 120,000 or so clones listed, 90% are singletons. Per germline, CDR1 SGHRS and CDR2 YFSETQ. The CDR3 totals 15 residues. V shed 1 base and J shed 4 bases, with 11 bases lying between them. The clonotype comes from an adult in good health. This sequence joins TRBV5-1 and TRBJ2-2; D ambiguous. The sequenced sample was peripheral blood, obtained on day 0 of MenACWY control vaccination. The CDR3 reads CASSLSGPPTGELFF. The CDR3 nucleotides are TGCGCCAGCAGCTTGTCTGGACCCCCCACCGGGGAGCTGTTTTTT.